These 16 T cell receptor beta chains share one sample of origin, sequenced in a study of cytomegalovirus exposure and HLA in healthy donors. PCR involved 60 Vbeta and 13 Jbeta primers. Assay used: immunoSEQ multiplex PCR; TCRdb lists only in-frame clones, some missing. The sample lists under 200,000 clones; 75% were seen once. Sequencing used PBMCs. The receptors here all came from a woman in her 50s in good health and CMV-seropositive.

This chain links TRBV2 with TRBJ1-4; maybe TRBD1 (6 bases). The CDR3 sequence is 16 residues long. Trimming cost V 4 bases and J 4 bases, with 16 bases left between them. CDR1 and CDR2 (germline): SNHLY, FYNNEI. In DNA, the CDR3 is TGTGCCAGCAGTGGGGAATGGACAGAGAATAATGAAAAACTGTTTTTT. The encoded protein is CASSGEWTENNEKLFF. Combining the CDR3 with reference TRBV2 and TRBJ1-4 gives the whole variable domain EPEVTQTPSHQVTQMGQEVILRCVPISNHLYFYWYRQILGQKVEFLVSFYNNEISEKSEIFDDQFSVERPDGSNFTLKIRSTKLEDSAMYFCASSGEWTENNEKLFFGSGTQLSVL.

The J gene is TRBJ2-3, the V gene TRBV6-5; D uncertain. V lost 0 bases, J lost 0 bases, and 7 bases lay in between. Per germline, CDR1 MNHEY and CDR2 SVGAGI. The CDR3 length is 15 residues. The CDR3 reads CASSYSVASTDTQYF. As DNA, the CDR3 is TGTGCCAGCAGTTACTCGGTGGCTAGCACAGATACGCAGTATTTT.

The V call is TRBV7-8, the J call TRBJ1-1, with TRBD1 matching over 9 bases. V shed 4 bases and J 4 bases; nucleotides not matched to a gene: 1. Germline CDR1 is SGHVS and CDR2 is FQNEAQ. The CDR3 runs to 13 residues. CDR3 in amino acids: CASSWDRVTEAFF. Written as DNA, the CDR3 is TGTGCCAGCAGCTGGGACAGGGTCACTGAAGCTTTCTTT.

This chain joins TRBV5-4 and TRBJ2-2; 7 bases align to TRBD1. In germline, CDR1 is SGHNT, CDR2 YYREEE (reference sequence). J lost 7 bases, V lost 1 base, and 7 bases had no gene match. This CDR3 region has 15 residues. For the CDR3, the DNA is TGTGCCAGCAGCTTGTCAAAGGGGGCGAGCGGGGAGCTGTTTTTT. It translates to CASSLSKGASGELFF.

The chain uses TRBV5-1 and TRBJ2-3; 7 nucleotides line up with TRBD2. Per the germline V gene, CDR1 is SGHRS and CDR2 is YFSETQ. V was pared by 0 bases and J by 0 bases, with 16 bases of the junction left unmatched. There are 20 residues in the CDR3. DNA for the CDR3: TGCGCCAGCAGCTTGGCCGGGGGGATCGGACATCAATCTAGCACAGATACGCAGTATTTT. Residues: CASSLAGGIGHQSSTDTQYF.

The chain combines TRBV6-1 with TRBJ2-6, with a weak D call TRBD2 (5 bases). The CDR3 has 14 amino acids. Germline CDR1 is MNHNS and CDR2 is SASEGT. Deletions cut 7 bases from V and 0 bases from J, with 7 bases between. The CDR3 DNA is TGTGCCAGCACGGGAACCTCTGGGGCCAACGTCCTGACTTTC. Amino acid sequence: CASTGTSGANVLTF.

This clone was detected a few times. The chain has TRBV30 and TRBJ2-6; D perhaps matches TRBD2 (5 bases). The length of the CDR3 is 17 residues. Per the germline V gene, CDR1 is GTSNPN and CDR2 is SVGIG (reference sequence). The V end was cut by 0 bases, the J end by 0 bases, with 12 bases between. DNA for the CDR3: TGTGCCTGGAGTGTAGGGAGACTCCGCTCTGGGGCCAACGTCCTGACTTTC. Residues: CAWSVGRLRSGANVLTF.

This sequence joins TRBV18 and TRBJ1-1, with D maybe TRBD1 (5 bases). Trimming cost V 3 bases and J 4 bases, with 12 bases left between them. Germline CDR1 is KGHSH and CDR2 is LQKENI. The CDR3 length is 14 residues. CDR3 sequence: CASSPRREGTEAFF. CDR3 sequence (DNA): TGTGCCAGCTCACCTCGCAGGGAGGGCACTGAAGCTTTCTTT.

This chain uses TRBV19 with TRBJ1-3; no firm D call. The germline V gene has CDR1 LNHDA and CDR2 SQIVND (reference sequence). This CDR3 has 15 residues. The ends were cut back, 1 base at V and 0 bases at J, with 7 bases in the middle. CDR3: CASSIAAGSGNTIYF. In nucleotides, the CDR3 is TGTGCCAGTAGTATAGCGGCAGGCTCTGGAAACACCATATATTTT. Drawing the rest from reference TRBV19 and TRBJ1-3, the complete variable domain is DGGITQSPKYLFRKEGQNVTLSCEQNLNHDAMYWYRQDPGQGLRLIYYSQIVNDFQKGDIAEGYSVSREKKESFPLTVTSAQKNPTAFYLCASSIAAGSGNTIYFGEGSWLTVV.

The rearrangement uses TRBV15 and TRBJ2-7; 7 bases are shared with TRBD1. J lost 2 bases, V lost 5 bases, and 9 bases had no gene match. Germline CDR1 reads LNHNV; CDR2 reads YYDKDF (reference sequence). The CDR3 contains 15 residues. The CDR3 is CATSLKPGQTYEQYF. CDR3 bases: TGTGCCACCAGCCTAAAACCGGGACAGACCTACGAGCAGTACTTC.

V usage is TRBV5-4 and J usage is TRBJ2-1; 10 nucleotides line up with TRBD1. The CDR3 loop spans 15 amino acids. The V gene's germline CDR1 is SGHNT and CDR2 YYREEE (reference sequence). Trimming took 4 bases from V and 6 from J; bases not matched to a gene: 7. The CDR3, as DNA: TGTGCCAGCAGCCGGGGACAGGGGCGAGGCAATGAGCAGTTCTTC. Protein product: CASSRGQGRGNEQFF.

The CDR3 loop reads CASSSPGEHYGYTF. CDR3 nucleotide sequence: TGCGCCAGCAGCTCACCAGGGGAGCACTATGGCTACACCTTC. This chain links TRBV5-1 with TRBJ1-2, with TRBD1 as a possible D gene (6 bases). Per the germline V gene, CDR1 is SGHRS and CDR2 is YFSETQ. There are 14 residues in the CDR3. V lost 3 bases, J lost 3 bases, and 12 bases lay in between.

The V and J genes are TRBV27 and TRBJ1-6, with no clear D. The CDR3 length is 13 residues. Trimming pared 8 bases from V and 7 bases from J, leaving 12 bases between. Germline values: CDR1 MNHEY, CDR2 SMNVEV (reference sequence). The CDR3 nucleotides read TGTGCCAGCGGAAACTTACAGAATTCACCCCTCCACTTT. Encoded protein: CASGNLQNSPLHF.

The chain links TRBV2 to TRBJ1-1; D possibly corresponds to TRBD1 (6 bases). This CDR3 has 14 residues. Germline CDR1 SNHLY, CDR2 FYNNEI. Trimming pared 3 bases from V and 9 bases from J, leaving 17 bases between. The CDR3 spells CASSDGGGPLKAFF. The DNA for the CDR3 is TGTGCCAGCAGTGATGGTGGGGGCCCCCTTAAAGCTTTCTTT. The full variable domain, its missing parts supplied by reference TRBV2 and TRBJ1-1, is EPEVTQTPSHQVTQMGQEVILRCVPISNHLYFYWYRQILGQKVEFLVSFYNNEISEKSEIFDDQFSVERPDGSNFTLKIRSTKLEDSAMYFCASSDGGGPLKAFFGQGTRLTVV.

In this sample, this clone turned up a few times. The chain links TRBV7-7 to TRBJ2-1; TRBD2 matches at 7 bases. Trimming at V came to 4 bases and at J to 5 bases, leaving 5 bases not matched to a gene. CDR1 SSHAT and CDR2 FNYEAQ come from the germline V gene (reference sequence). CDR3 length: 14 amino acids. Here the CDR3 reads CASSSSGLNNEQFF. CDR3 DNA: TGTGCCAGCAGCTCTAGCGGTTTAAACAATGAGCAGTTCTTC.

The rearrangement links TRBV5-1 to TRBJ2-5; 11 positions agree with TRBD1. With V trimmed by 4 bases and J by 0 bases, 2 bases remained unmatched. The CDR3 extends over 15 amino acids. Germline loops: CDR1 SGHRS, CDR2 YFSETQ. The CDR3 is CASSRDRGYQETQYF. The CDR3 region has the DNA TGCGCCAGCAGCCGGGACAGGGGGTACCAAGAGACCCAGTACTTC.